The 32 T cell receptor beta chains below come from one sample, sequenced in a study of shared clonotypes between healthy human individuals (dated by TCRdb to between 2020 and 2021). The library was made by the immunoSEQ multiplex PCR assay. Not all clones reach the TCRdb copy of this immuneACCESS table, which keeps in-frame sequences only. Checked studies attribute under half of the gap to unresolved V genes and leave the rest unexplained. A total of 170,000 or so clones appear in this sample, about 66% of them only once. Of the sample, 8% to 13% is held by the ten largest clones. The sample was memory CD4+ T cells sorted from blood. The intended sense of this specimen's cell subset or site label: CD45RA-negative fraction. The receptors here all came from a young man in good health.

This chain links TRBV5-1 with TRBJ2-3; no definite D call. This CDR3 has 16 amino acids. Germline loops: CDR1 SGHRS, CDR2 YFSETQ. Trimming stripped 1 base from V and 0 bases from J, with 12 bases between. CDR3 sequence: CASSLNPVASTDTQYF. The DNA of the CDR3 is TGCGCCAGCAGCTTGAATCCAGTTGCTAGCACAGATACGCAGTATTTT.

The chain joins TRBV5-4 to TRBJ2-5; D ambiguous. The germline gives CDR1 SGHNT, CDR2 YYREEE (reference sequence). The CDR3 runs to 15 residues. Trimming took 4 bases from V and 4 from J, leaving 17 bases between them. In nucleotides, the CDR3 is TGTGCCAGCAGCCCGTCGTTTATGCAGGCAGAGACCCAGTACTTC. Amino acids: CASSPSFMQAETQYF.

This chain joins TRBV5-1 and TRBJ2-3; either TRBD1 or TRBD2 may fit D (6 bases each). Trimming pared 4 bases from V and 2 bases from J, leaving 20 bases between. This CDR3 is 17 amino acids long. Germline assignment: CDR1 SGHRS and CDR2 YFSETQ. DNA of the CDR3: TGCGCCAGCAGCCTCTTTGGTAGGGGGGTAGTCACAGATACGCAGTATTTT. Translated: CASSLFGRGVVTDTQYF.

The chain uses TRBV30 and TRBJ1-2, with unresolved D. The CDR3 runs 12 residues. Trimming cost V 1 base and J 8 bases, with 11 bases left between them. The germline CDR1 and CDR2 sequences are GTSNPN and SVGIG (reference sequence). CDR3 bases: TGTGCCTGGAGTGCGACACCAGAAGGCTACACCTTC. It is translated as CAWSATPEGYTF.

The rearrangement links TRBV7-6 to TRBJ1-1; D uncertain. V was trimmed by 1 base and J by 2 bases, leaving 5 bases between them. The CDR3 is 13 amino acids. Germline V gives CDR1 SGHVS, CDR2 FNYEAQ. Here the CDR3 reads CASSLGHNTEAFF. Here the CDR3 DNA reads TGTGCCAGCAGCTTAGGACACAACACTGAAGCTTTCTTT.

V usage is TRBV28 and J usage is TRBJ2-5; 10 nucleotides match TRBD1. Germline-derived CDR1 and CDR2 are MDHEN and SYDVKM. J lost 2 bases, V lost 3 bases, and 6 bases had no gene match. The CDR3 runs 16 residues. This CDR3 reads CASSLGGQGIQETQYF. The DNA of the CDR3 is TGTGCCAGCAGTTTGGGGGGACAGGGGATTCAAGAGACCCAGTACTTC.

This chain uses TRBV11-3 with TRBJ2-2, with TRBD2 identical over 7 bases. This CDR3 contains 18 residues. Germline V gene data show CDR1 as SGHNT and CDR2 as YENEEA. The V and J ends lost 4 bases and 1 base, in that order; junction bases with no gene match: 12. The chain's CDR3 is CASSSVLAVAGNTGELFF. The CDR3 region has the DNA TGTGCCAGCAGCTCAGTTCTCGCAGTAGCGGGGAACACCGGGGAGCTGTTTTTT.

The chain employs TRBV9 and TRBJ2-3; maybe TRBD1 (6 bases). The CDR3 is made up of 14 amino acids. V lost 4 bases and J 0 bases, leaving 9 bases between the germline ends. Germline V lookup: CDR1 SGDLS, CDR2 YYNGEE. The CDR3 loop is CASSRDTSTDTQYF. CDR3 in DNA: TGTGCCAGCAGCCGGGACACTAGCACAGATACGCAGTATTTT.

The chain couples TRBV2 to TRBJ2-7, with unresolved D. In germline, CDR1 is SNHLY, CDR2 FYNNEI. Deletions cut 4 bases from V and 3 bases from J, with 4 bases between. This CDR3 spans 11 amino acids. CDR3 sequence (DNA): TGTGCCAGCAGTGCGGACTACGAGCAGTACTTC. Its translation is CASSADYEQYF.

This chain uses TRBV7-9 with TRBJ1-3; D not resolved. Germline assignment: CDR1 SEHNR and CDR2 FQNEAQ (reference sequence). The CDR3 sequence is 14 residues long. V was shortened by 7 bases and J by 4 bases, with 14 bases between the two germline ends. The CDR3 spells CASIPDRSGNTIYF. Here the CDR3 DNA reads TGTGCCAGCATCCCGGACCGCTCGGGAAACACCATATATTTT.

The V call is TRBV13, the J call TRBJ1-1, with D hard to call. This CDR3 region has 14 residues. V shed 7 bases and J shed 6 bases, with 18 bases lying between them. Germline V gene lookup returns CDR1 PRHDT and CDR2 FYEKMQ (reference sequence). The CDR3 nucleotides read TGTGCCAGCACCTCAGACACGCGAATACCTGAAGCTTTCTTT. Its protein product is CASTSDTRIPEAFF.

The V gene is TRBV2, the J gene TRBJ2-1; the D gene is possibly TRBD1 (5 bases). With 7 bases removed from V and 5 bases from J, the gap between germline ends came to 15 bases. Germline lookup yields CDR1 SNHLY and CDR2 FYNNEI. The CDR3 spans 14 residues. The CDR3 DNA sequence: TGTGCCAGCACCCTGGGGCAGAATAACAATGAGCAGTTCTTC. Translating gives CASTLGQNNNEQFF.

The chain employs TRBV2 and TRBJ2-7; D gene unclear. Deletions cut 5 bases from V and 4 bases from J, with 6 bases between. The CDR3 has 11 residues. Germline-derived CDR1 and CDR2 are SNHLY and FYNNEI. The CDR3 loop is CASSSWYEQYF. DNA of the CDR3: TGTGCCAGCAGTTCGTGGTACGAGCAGTACTTC. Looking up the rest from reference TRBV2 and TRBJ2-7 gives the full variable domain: EPEVTQTPSHQVTQMGQEVILRCVPISNHLYFYWYRQILGQKVEFLVSFYNNEISEKSEIFDDQFSVERPDGSNFTLKIRSTKLEDSAMYFCASSSWYEQYFGPGTRLTVT.

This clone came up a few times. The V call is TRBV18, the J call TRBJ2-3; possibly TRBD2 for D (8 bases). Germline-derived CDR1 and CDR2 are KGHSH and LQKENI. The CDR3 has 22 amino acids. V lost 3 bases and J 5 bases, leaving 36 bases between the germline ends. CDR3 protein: CASSPAPGLQGRISAGEDTQYF. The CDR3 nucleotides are TGTGCCAGCTCACCGGCCCCCGGACTACAGGGGAGAATTTCAGCGGGAGAAGATACGCAGTATTTT.

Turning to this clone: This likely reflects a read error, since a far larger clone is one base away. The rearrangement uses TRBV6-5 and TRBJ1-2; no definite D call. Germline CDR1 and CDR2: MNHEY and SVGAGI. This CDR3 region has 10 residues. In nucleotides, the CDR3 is TGTGCCAGCAGGAGGTTTGGCCACACCTTC. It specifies CASRRFGHTF.

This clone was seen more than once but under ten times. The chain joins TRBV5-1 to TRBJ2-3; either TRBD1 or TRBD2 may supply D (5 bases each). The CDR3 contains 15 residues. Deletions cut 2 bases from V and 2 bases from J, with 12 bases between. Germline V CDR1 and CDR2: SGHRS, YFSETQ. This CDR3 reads CASSFDGAFTDTQYF. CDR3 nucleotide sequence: TGCGCCAGCAGCTTCGACGGGGCCTTCACAGATACGCAGTATTTT.

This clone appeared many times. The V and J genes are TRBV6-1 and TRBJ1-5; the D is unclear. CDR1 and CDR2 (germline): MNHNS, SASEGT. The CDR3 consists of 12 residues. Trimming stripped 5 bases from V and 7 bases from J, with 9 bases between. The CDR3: CASSYTAQPQHF. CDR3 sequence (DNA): TGTGCCAGCAGTTATACTGCCCAGCCCCAGCATTTT.

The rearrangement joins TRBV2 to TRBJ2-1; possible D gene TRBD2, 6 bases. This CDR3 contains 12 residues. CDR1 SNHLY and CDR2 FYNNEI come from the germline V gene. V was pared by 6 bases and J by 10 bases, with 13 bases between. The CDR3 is CASRRDSWEQFF. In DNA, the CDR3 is TGTGCCAGCAGGAGGGACTCGTGGGAGCAGTTCTTC.

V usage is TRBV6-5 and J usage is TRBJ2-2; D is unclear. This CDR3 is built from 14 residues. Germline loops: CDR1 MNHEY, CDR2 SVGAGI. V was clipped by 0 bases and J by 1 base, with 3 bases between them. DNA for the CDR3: TGTGCCAGCAGTTACTCGATGAACACCGGGGAGCTGTTTTTT. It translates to CASSYSMNTGELFF.

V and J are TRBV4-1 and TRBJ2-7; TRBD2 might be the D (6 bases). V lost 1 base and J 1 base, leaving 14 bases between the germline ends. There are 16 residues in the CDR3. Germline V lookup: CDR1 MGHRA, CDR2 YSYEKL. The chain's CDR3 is CASSQVTSSASYEQYF. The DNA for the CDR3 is TGCGCCAGCAGCCAAGTAACTAGCTCTGCGTCCTACGAGCAGTACTTC.

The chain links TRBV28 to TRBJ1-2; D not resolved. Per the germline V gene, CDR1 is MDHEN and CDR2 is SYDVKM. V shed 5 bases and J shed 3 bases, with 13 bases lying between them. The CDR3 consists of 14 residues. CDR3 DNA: TGTGCCAGCAGTCCCCCACTTCACCACTATGGCTACACCTTC. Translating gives CASSPPLHHYGYTF.

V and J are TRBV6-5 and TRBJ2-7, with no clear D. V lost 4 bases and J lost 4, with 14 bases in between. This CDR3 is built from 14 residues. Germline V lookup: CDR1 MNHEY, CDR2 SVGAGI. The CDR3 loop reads CASSFRHSEYEQYF. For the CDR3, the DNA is TGTGCCAGCAGTTTCCGACACTCAGAGTACGAGCAGTACTTC.

The chain's CDR3 is CASSLDYYQPQHF. The CDR3 coding sequence is TGTGCCAGCAGCTTAGACTACTATCAGCCCCAGCATTTT. The gene calls are TRBV7-2 and TRBJ1-5, with unresolved D. With 1 base removed from V and 5 bases from J, the gap between germline ends came to 6 bases. The CDR3 covers 13 residues. Looked up from germline, CDR1 is SGHTA and CDR2 is FQGNSA.

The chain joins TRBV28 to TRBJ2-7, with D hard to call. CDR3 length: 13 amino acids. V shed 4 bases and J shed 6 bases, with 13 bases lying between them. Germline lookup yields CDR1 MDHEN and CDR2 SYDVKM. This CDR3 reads CASSWHTYFEQYF. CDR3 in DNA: TGTGCCAGCAGTTGGCACACCTACTTCGAGCAGTACTTC.

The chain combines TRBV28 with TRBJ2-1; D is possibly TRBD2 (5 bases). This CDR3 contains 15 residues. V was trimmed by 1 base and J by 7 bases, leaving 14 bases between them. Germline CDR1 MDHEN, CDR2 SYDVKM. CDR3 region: CASSLSSIGGNEQFF. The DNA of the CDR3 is TGTGCCAGCAGTTTATCTTCGATCGGCGGGAATGAGCAGTTCTTC.

The CDR3 DNA reads TGTGCCAGCAGCTGGGGACATATCTATGGCTACACCTTC. Amino acids: CASSWGHIYGYTF. The V and J genes are TRBV11-2 and TRBJ1-2; possible D gene TRBD1, 6 bases. Trimming removed 4 bases from V and 4 bases from J, with 10 bases in between. Germline V CDR1 and CDR2: SGHAT, FQNNGV. This CDR3 is 13 amino acids long.

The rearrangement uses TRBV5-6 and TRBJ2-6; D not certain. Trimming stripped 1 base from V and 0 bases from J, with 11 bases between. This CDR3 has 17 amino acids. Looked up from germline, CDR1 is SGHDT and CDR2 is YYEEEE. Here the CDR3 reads CASSLWAAFSGANVLTF. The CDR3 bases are TGTGCCAGCAGCTTGTGGGCAGCCTTCTCTGGGGCCAACGTCCTGACTTTC.

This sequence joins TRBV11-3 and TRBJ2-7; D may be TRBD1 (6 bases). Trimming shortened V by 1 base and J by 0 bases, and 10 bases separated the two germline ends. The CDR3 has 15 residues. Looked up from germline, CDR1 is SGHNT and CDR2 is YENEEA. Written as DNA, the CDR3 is TGTGCCAGCAGCTTAGCTCAGGGGAGCTCCTACGAGCAGTACTTC. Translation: CASSLAQGSSYEQYF.

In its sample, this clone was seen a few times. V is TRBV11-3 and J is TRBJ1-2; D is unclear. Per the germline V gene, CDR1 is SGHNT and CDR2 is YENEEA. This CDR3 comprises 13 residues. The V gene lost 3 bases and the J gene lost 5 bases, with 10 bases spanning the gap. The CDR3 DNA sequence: TGTGCCAGCAGCTTTACTAAGGGTTATGGCTACACCTTC. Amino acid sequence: CASSFTKGYGYTF.

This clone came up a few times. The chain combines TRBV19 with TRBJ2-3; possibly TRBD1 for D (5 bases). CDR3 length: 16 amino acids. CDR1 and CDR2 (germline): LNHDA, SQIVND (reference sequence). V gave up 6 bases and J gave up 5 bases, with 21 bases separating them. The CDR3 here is CASRNQTAPSQDTQYF. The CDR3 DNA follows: TGTGCCAGTAGGAACCAGACAGCGCCGAGTCAAGATACGCAGTATTTT.

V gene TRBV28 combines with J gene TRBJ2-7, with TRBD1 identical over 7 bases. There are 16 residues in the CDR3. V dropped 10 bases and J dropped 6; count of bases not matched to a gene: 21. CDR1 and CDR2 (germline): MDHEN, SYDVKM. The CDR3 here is CATTETGKVRTREQYF. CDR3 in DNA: TGTGCCACTACCGAGACAGGGAAAGTCCGAACACGCGAGCAGTACTTC.

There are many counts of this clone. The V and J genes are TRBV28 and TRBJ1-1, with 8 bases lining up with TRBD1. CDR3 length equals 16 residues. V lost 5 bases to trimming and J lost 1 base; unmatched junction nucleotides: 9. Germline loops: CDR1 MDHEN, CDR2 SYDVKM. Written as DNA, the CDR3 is TGTGCCAGCAGTCCGAACAGGGGGATGGGGAACACTGAAGCTTTCTTT. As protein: CASSPNRGMGNTEAFF.